The rows below give T cell receptor beta chains drawn from one sample of a study of naive and memory T cell subsets. TCRdb reprocessed the UMI-ligation and nested PCR reads with MiXCR, giving one entry per CDR3 protein. The sample yields about 99,000 distinct CDR3 sequences, roughly 15% seen once. The sequenced sample was naive CD8+ T cells from blood. The source of these receptors is a human donor in good health. The CDR3 runs from the conserved cysteine through the conserved F or W. The order of the fields is J gene, D gene, V gene, clone size, CDR3 length, CDR3 DNA, CDR3 protein. The D gene is left open where the match is weak. Size values are once, few and many counts, or a class for expanded clones, and some rows have none.

TRBJ2-7 - TRBV14 - 13 TGTGCCAGCAGCTTCGGAGGCGTCTACGAGCAGTACTTC CASSFGGVYEQYF
TRBJ1-1 - TRBV12-3/TRBV12-4 many 10 TGTGCCAGCAGTTTAGGCGAAGCTTTCTTT CASSLGEAFF
TRBJ2-7 - TRBV29-1 - 12 TGCAGCGTTGAAGATAACCCCTACGAGCAGTACTTC CSVEDNPYEQYF
TRBJ2-3 - TRBV4-2 - 22 TGTGCCAGCAGCCAAGATGGGGGTACGGGGTTTACTACCCCGGTATCCACAGATACGCAGTATTTT CASSQDGGTGFTTPVSTDTQYF
TRBJ2-5 TRBD1 TRBV6-5 - 15 TGTGCCAGCAGTTACTTTCGGACAGGCCAAGAGACCCAGTACTTC CASSYFRTGQETQYF
TRBJ1-5 - TRBV7-2 many 15 TGTGCCAGCAGCTCCCAACCGTATAGCAATCAGCCCCAGCATTTT CASSSQPYSNQPQHF
TRBJ2-1 TRBD1 TRBV11-2 few 18 TGTGCCAGCAGACAAAGGTTGGAAGGACAGGGACGCTACAATGAGCAGTTCTTC CASRQRLEGQGRYNEQFF
TRBJ1-1 - TRBV7-9 - 12 TGTGCCAGCAGCGCCCCGACCGGTGAAGCTTTCTTT CASSAPTGEAFF
TRBJ2-3 - TRBV6-2/TRBV6-3 - 18 TGTGCCAGCAGTTACGGGCTAGCGAAACCACCCAGCACAGATACGCAGTATTTT CASSYGLAKPPSTDTQYF
TRBJ2-1 - TRBV7-3 - 15 TGTGCCAGCAGCTTAAGGCGGGGAGTCATGAATGAGCAGTTCTTC CASSLRRGVMNEQFF
TRBJ2-5 - TRBV6-2/TRBV6-3 - 11 TGTGCCAGCAGCCCATGGGAGACCCAGTACTTC CASSPWETQYF
TRBJ2-1 TRBD2 TRBV4-1 many 16 TGCGCCAGCAGCCAAACCGGGACTAGCGGGTACAATGAGCAGTTCTTC CASSQTGTSGYNEQFF
TRBJ1-2 - TRBV29-1 - 12 TGCAGCGTTGACTACGTTAACTATGGCTACACCTTC CSVDYVNYGYTF
TRBJ1-1 - TRBV5-1 - 15 TGCGCCAGCAGCTTGATGGGGGTTGGGGGGACTGAAGCTTTCTTT CASSLMGVGGTEAFF
TRBJ1-4 - TRBV7-9 - 14 TGTGCCAGCAGCTTGGGGGGGGACACGGAAAAACTGTTTTTT CASSLGGDTEKLFF
TRBJ2-1 - TRBV29-1 - 12 TGCAGCGTTGAAATAGTTCACAATGAGCAGTTCTTC CSVEIVHNEQFF
TRBJ1-5 - TRBV6-1 - 11 TGTGCCAGCAGTGAGGGTCAGCCCCAGCATTTT CASSEGQPQHF
TRBJ2-7 - TRBV12-3/TRBV12-4 few 13 TGTGCCAGCAGTTTTGGACAGATCTACGAGCAGTACTTC CASSFGQIYEQYF
TRBJ1-6 - TRBV7-9 few 15 TGTGCCAGCAGCTTAGCGGCCCAGATTAATTCACCCCTCCACTTT CASSLAAQINSPLHF
TRBJ2-1 - TRBV28 - 15 TGTGCCAGCAGTTTAGGGACTTCCAGTCGGGTTGAGCAGTTCTTC CASSLGTSSRVEQFF
TRBJ1-1 - TRBV10-3 few 16 TGTGCCATCAGTGAGTCAGGTAGGAGGACTAACACTGAAGCTTTCTTT CAISESGRRTNTEAFF
TRBJ2-1 - TRBV20-1 few 15 TGCAGTGCGGGGACGGAACGGGGCTCCTACAATGAGCAGTTCTTC CSAGTERGSYNEQFF
TRBJ2-3 - TRBV2 - 16 TGTGCCAGCAGTGCGGGTTCCAGCGACTACACAGATACGCAGTATTTT CASSAGSSDYTDTQYF
TRBJ1-2 - TRBV12-3/TRBV12-4 - 14 TGTGCCAGCAGTCCCCACCTAATCGTGGGAGGCTACACCTTC CASSPHLIVGGYTF
TRBJ2-5 - TRBV12-3/TRBV12-4 few 16 TGTGCCAGCAGTTACGGTCTAGTGCCTTACCAAGAGACCCAGTACTTC CASSYGLVPYQETQYF
TRBJ2-7 TRBD2 TRBV28 few 15 TGTGCCAGCAGTTCCCGACTAGCGGGTGACTACGAGCAGTACTTC CASSSRLAGDYEQYF
TRBJ1-5 TRBD1 TRBV6-6 many 14 TGTGCCAGCAGGGACAGGGATAGCAATCAGCCCCAGCATTTT CASRDRDSNQPQHF
TRBJ2-7 - TRBV21-1 - 16 TGTGCCAGCAGCAAAGAGAAAGGGAGGAGTTCCTACGAGCAGTACTTC CASSKEKGRSSYEQYF
TRBJ2-6 - TRBV19 - 13 TGTGCCAGTAGTGGGTCTGGGGCCAACGTCCTGACTTTC CASSGSGANVLTF